The T cell receptor beta chain under discussion was sequenced for a study of T cells in Graves' hyperthyroidism and ophthalmopathy. Study observations and caveats: Ophthalmopathy stood apart from stable hyperthyroidism in a 13 V-J model.

The CDR3 regions of TCR beta were amplified from RNA transcripts. RT-PCR in the first round (using the HTBI primer set) targeted the TCR CDR3. TCRdb processed the multiplex PCR reads anew with MiXCR; each CDR3 protein has one entry. The repertoire holds 350,000 or so distinct CDR3 sequences, with around 18% as singletons. Active moderate-to-severe ophthalmopathy, Clinical Activity Score at least 3, NOSPECS at least 4, under 3 months' duration. In its sample, this clonotype was seen many times. Antigen specificity is unknown. Sequenced sample: blood. The receptor comes from a woman aged 40 to 50 with Graves' ophthalmopathy.

As DNA, the CDR3 is TGTGCCAGTAGTCCTCGGCCACGGGGCAATCAGCCCCAGCATTTT. Amino acids: CASSPRPRGNQPQHF. The chain combines TRBV19 with TRBJ1-5; no clear D. V dropped 5 bases and J dropped 2 bases, with 13 bases sitting between them. Germline V gives CDR1 LNHDA, CDR2 SQIVND (reference sequence). The CDR3 length is 15 residues.